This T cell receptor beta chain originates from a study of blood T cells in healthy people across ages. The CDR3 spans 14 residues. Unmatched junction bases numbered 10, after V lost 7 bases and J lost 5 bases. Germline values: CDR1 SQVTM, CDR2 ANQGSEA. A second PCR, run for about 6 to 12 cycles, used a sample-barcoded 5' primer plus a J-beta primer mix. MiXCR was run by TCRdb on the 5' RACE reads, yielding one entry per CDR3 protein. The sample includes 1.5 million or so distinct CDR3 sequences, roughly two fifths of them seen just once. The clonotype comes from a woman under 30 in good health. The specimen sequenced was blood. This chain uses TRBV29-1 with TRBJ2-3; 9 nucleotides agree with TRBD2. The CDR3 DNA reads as TGCAGCGCCTCAATTAGCGGGAGAGGAGATACGCAGTATTTT. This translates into CSASISGRGDTQYF.